The clone carrying this T cell receptor beta chain was seen many times. V gave up 0 bases and J gave up 7 bases, with 12 bases separating them. This CDR3 has 13 residues. Germline V gene lookup returns CDR1 DFQATT and CDR2 SNEGSKA (reference sequence). The entry originates in a study of spatial heterogeneity in lung cancer. Across the whole study: The donors, 72 patients with untreated early-stage non-small cell lung cancer, provided the samples.

Stated time point: blood at routine non-recurrence follow-up after resection. TCRdb re-derived calls from the 5' RACE reads in MiXCR, one entry per CDR3 protein. The data contain tens of thousands of distinct CDR3 sequences, over 9.5% of them singletons. This TCR was recovered from a female donor with early-stage non-small cell lung cancer. The rearrangement uses TRBV20-1 and TRBJ2-5; the D is unclear. Sequencing was performed on PBMCs, taken at follow-up. The CDR3 DNA is TGCAGTGCTAGAGATCAGCCCACTGGGACCCAGTACTTC. Its translation: CSARDQPTGTQYF.